Sequencing of this T cell receptor (beta chain) was carried out in a study of identifying expanded T cells in peripheral blood. No infections or other immune events were documented during collection. As regards this clone: Antigen specificity is unknown.

The CDR3 has 18 residues. V was pared by 6 bases and J by 1 base, with 24 bases between. Germline V lookup: CDR1 KGHSH, CDR2 LQKENI. Sequencing was performed with immunoSEQ multiplex PCR; in TCRdb, only in-frame clones are kept and a portion is missing. Of about 89,000 clones in the sample, 86% were seen once. General study points: Differentially abundant clones: about 1.3 between replicates, 15 to 17 at around 2 weeks, under 25 at four. Two-week clone count variance significantly increased as total template count grew.

Material for sequencing was blood. This clonotype was obtained from a person aged 18-69 years in good health. This chain connects TRBV18 to TRBJ1-1, with D perhaps matching TRBD1 (5 bases). CDR3 coding DNA: TGTGCCAGCTCCTCTATTTTGGGGGGTCTGAGTCAGAACACTGAAGCTTTCTTT. This sequence encodes CASSSILGGLSQNTEAFF.